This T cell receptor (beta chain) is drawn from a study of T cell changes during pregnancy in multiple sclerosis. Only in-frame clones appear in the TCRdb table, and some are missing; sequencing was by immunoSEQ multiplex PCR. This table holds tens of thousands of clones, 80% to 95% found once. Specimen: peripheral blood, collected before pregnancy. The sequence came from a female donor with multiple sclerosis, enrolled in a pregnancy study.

The CDR3 region has the DNA TGTGCCAGCAGTTACGGGACAGTCGGCCACACCATATATTTT. Amino acids: CASSYGTVGHTIYF. The V call is TRBV6-5, the J call TRBJ1-3, with 7 bases lining up with TRBD1. The length of the CDR3 is 14 residues. Trimming removed 2 bases from V and 8 bases from J; junction bases left unmatched: 6. The germline gives CDR1 MNHEY, CDR2 SVGAGI.